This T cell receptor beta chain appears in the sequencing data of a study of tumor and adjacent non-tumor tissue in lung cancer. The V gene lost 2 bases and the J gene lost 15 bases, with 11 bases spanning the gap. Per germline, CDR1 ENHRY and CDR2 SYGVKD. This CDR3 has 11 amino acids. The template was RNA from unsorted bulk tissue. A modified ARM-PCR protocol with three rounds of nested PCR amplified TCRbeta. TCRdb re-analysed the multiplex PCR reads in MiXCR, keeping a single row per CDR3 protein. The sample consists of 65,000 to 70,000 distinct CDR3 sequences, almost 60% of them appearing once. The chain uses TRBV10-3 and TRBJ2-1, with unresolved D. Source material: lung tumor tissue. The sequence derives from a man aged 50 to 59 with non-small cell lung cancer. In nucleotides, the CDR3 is TGTGCCATCAGTGAGGTGGACGGCCTGTTCTTC. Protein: CAISEVDGLFF.